This T cell receptor (beta chain) was observed in a study of blood T cells in healthy people across ages. The CDR3 totals 14 residues. V gave up 8 bases and J gave up 5 bases; unmatched junction bases: 8. With regard to this clonotype: The CDR3 carries no conserved terminal phenylalanine or tryptophan, so it likely arises from a read error.

Primers used in a second PCR of about 7 to 12 cycles were a sample-barcoded 5' primer and a J-beta primer mix. Each CDR3 protein gets one entry after TCRdb re-called the 5' RACE reads with MiXCR. Of just under 750,000 distinct CDR3 sequences detected, about a fifth appear once; the ten largest clones hold about 22%. The sequencing input was blood. The chain uses TRBV12-3 or TRBV12-4 and TRBJ2-5; 10 nucleotides align to TRBD2. The receptor was isolated from a man in his 70s in good health. For the CDR3, the DNA is TGTGCCAGCGGACTAGCGGTCCCAAGGGAGACCCAGTACTCC. Protein product: CASGLAVPRETQYS.